A selection of T cell receptor beta chains follows, all from one sample in a study of cytomegalovirus exposure and HLA in healthy donors. Sequenced by immunoSEQ multiplex PCR; TCRdb stores in-frame clones only, minus some. The sample lists roughly 160,000 clones, 75% occurring once. Sequencing used PBMCs. The receptor set was obtained from a woman aged 35 to 49 in good health and CMV-seropositive. CDR3s include the opening cysteine and the closing phenylalanine or tryptophan. Fields, in order: D gene, CDR3 length, clone size, J gene, V gene, CDR3 protein, CDR3 DNA. D genes are given only for firm matches. Only some rows state a clone size, as once, few, many or a class for expanded clones.

D gene: NA
CDR3 length: 13
clone size: NA
J gene: TRBJ1-1
V gene: TRBV30
CDR3 protein: CAWSPDLNTEAFF
CDR3 DNA: TGTGCCTGGAGCCCAGACTTGAACACTGAAGCTTTCTTT

D gene: TRBD1
CDR3 length: 16
clone size: NA
J gene: TRBJ2-2
V gene: TRBV7-6
CDR3 protein: CASSFKQGGDAGELFF
CDR3 DNA: TGTGCCAGCAGCTTTAAACAGGGGGGTGACGCCGGGGAGCTGTTTTTT

D gene: TRBD2
CDR3 length: 15
clone size: NA
J gene: TRBJ2-7
V gene: TRBV7-2
CDR3 protein: CASSFRLAGDYEQYF
CDR3 DNA: TGTGCCAGCAGCTTCAGACTAGCGGGAGACTACGAGCAGTACTTC

D gene: NA
CDR3 length: 16
clone size: NA
J gene: TRBJ2-7
V gene: TRBV5-4
CDR3 protein: CASSSTAGSNSYEQYF
CDR3 DNA: TGTGCCAGCAGCTCAACGGCAGGGTCGAACTCCTACGAGCAGTACTTC

D gene: NA
CDR3 length: 15
clone size: NA
J gene: TRBJ1-1
V gene: TRBV28
CDR3 protein: CASSASGFGGTEAFF
CDR3 DNA: TGTGCCAGCAGCGCTTCGGGTTTCGGAGGGACTGAAGCTTTCTTT

D gene: TRBD1
CDR3 length: 14
clone size: few
J gene: TRBJ1-2
V gene: TRBV11-2
CDR3 protein: CASSRQDRDYGYTF
CDR3 DNA: TGTGCCAGCAGCCGACAGGACAGGGACTATGGCTACACCTTC

D gene: NA
CDR3 length: 15
clone size: NA
J gene: TRBJ2-2
V gene: TRBV4-1
CDR3 protein: CASSQEGVGTGELFF
CDR3 DNA: TGCGCCAGCAGCCAAGAGGGCGTAGGAACCGGGGAGCTGTTTTTT

D gene: NA
CDR3 length: 14
clone size: NA
J gene: TRBJ2-3
V gene: TRBV6-4
CDR3 protein: CASRYTEITDTQYF
CDR3 DNA: TGTGCCAGCCGATACACGGAGATCACAGATACGCAGTATTTT

D gene: NA
CDR3 length: 11
clone size: once
J gene: TRBJ1-2
V gene: TRBV28
CDR3 protein: CATGVNYGYTF
CDR3 DNA: TGTGCCACCGGGGTTAACTATGGCTACACCTTC

D gene: NA
CDR3 length: 14
clone size: NA
J gene: TRBJ2-3
V gene: TRBV10-1
CDR3 protein: CATSVAYSTDTQYF
CDR3 DNA: TGCGCCACCTCGGTTGCATACAGCACAGATACGCAGTATTTT

D gene: NA
CDR3 length: 14
clone size: NA
J gene: TRBJ1-2
V gene: TRBV10-2
CDR3 protein: CASSESSGERGYTF
CDR3 DNA: TGCGCCAGCAGTGAGAGCTCGGGGGAACGAGGCTACACCTTC

D gene: TRBD2
CDR3 length: 14
clone size: NA
J gene: TRBJ2-7
V gene: TRBV18
CDR3 protein: CASSPTSGKYEQYF
CDR3 DNA: TGTGCCAGCTCACCGACTAGCGGGAAATACGAGCAGTACTTC

D gene: NA
CDR3 length: 14
clone size: NA
J gene: TRBJ2-3
V gene: TRBV10-3
CDR3 protein: CAISDSNGGNWQYF
CDR3 DNA: TGTGCCATCAGTGATTCCAACGGGGGAAATTGGCAGTATTTT

D gene: NA
CDR3 length: 15
clone size: NA
J gene: TRBJ1-4
V gene: TRBV19
CDR3 protein: CASSSQGPANEKLFF
CDR3 DNA: TGTGCCAGTAGTTCTCAGGGTCCGGCTAATGAAAAACTGTTTTTT

D gene: TRBD2
CDR3 length: 19
clone size: NA
J gene: TRBJ2-5
V gene: TRBV4-2
CDR3 protein: CASSQDKGTSGTLGETQYF
CDR3 DNA: TGTGCCAGCAGCCAAGATAAGGGAACTAGCGGGACTCTCGGAGAGACCCAGTACTTC

D gene: NA
CDR3 length: 13
clone size: NA
J gene: TRBJ2-7
V gene: TRBV6-1
CDR3 protein: CASTLTQLYEQYF
CDR3 DNA: TGTGCCAGCACCCTGACTCAACTGTACGAGCAGTACTTC

D gene: NA
CDR3 length: 15
clone size: NA
J gene: TRBJ2-3
V gene: TRBV6-1
CDR3 protein: CASSDPRTSTDTQYF
CDR3 DNA: TGTGCCAGCAGTGACCCGAGAACTAGCACAGATACGCAGTATTTT

D gene: NA
CDR3 length: 15
clone size: NA
J gene: TRBJ1-1
V gene: TRBV7-8
CDR3 protein: CASSLLGQSNTEAFF
CDR3 DNA: TGTGCCAGCAGCTTATTAGGACAGTCGAACACTGAAGCTTTCTTT

D gene: NA
CDR3 length: 17
clone size: few
J gene: TRBJ2-3
V gene: TRBV7-9
CDR3 protein: CASSLGGYNLDTDTQYF
CDR3 DNA: TGTGCCAGCAGCTTAGGGGGCTATAATCTCGACACAGATACGCAGTATTTT

D gene: NA
CDR3 length: 15
clone size: NA
J gene: TRBJ2-7
V gene: TRBV15
CDR3 protein: CATSGTLGQAKEQYF
CDR3 DNA: TGTGCCACCAGCGGGACTTTAGGACAGGCCAAAGAGCAGTACTTC

D gene: TRBD1
CDR3 length: 16
clone size: NA
J gene: TRBJ1-1
V gene: TRBV4-1
CDR3 protein: CASSSEGTGRGTEAFF
CDR3 DNA: TGCGCCAGCAGCTCCGAAGGGACAGGGAGGGGCACTGAAGCTTTCTTT

D gene: TRBD2
CDR3 length: 16
clone size: NA
J gene: TRBJ2-5
V gene: TRBV7-2
CDR3 protein: CASSLGIAGESKTQYF
CDR3 DNA: TGTGCCAGCAGCTTAGGAATAGCGGGAGAATCAAAGACCCAGTACTTC

D gene: NA
CDR3 length: 16
clone size: NA
J gene: TRBJ2-1
V gene: TRBV5-1
CDR3 protein: CASSSLVGGAHNEQFF
CDR3 DNA: TGCGCCAGCAGCTCCCTGGTGGGGGGGGCACACAATGAGCAGTTCTTC

D gene: NA
CDR3 length: 13
clone size: NA
J gene: TRBJ2-3
V gene: TRBV27
CDR3 protein: CASSLVLTDTQYF
CDR3 DNA: TGTGCCAGCAGTTTAGTCCTCACAGATACGCAGTATTTT

D gene: NA
CDR3 length: 13
clone size: few
J gene: TRBJ1-5
V gene: TRBV7-2
CDR3 protein: CASSGGLNQPQHF
CDR3 DNA: TGTGCCAGCAGTGGGGGCCTGAATCAGCCCCAGCATTTT

D gene: NA
CDR3 length: 18
clone size: NA
J gene: TRBJ1-3
V gene: TRBV9
CDR3 protein: CASSFRDTEPSSGNTIYF
CDR3 DNA: TGTGCCAGCAGCTTCCGGGACACCGAACCTAGCTCTGGAAACACCATATATTTT

D gene: NA
CDR3 length: 14
clone size: NA
J gene: TRBJ1-2
V gene: TRBV19
CDR3 protein: CASSTPGQLYGYTF
CDR3 DNA: TGTGCCAGTAGTACCCCCGGACAGCTCTATGGCTACACCTTC

D gene: TRBD1
CDR3 length: 17
clone size: NA
J gene: TRBJ2-5
V gene: TRBV18
CDR3 protein: CASSPYGTGRSLETQYF
CDR3 DNA: TGTGCCAGCTCACCTTACGGGACAGGTCGAAGCTTGGAGACCCAGTACTTC

D gene: NA
CDR3 length: 16
clone size: few
J gene: TRBJ2-6
V gene: TRBV7-2
CDR3 protein: CASSREGARGANVLTF
CDR3 DNA: TGTGCCAGCAGCCGCGAGGGAGCGCGGGGGGCCAACGTCCTGACTTTC

D gene: TRBD1
CDR3 length: 15
clone size: NA
J gene: TRBJ2-1
V gene: TRBV7-3
CDR3 protein: CASSLKGTGYNEQFF
CDR3 DNA: TGTGCCAGCAGCTTAAAAGGGACAGGTTACAATGAGCAGTTCTTC

D gene: NA
CDR3 length: 15
clone size: NA
J gene: TRBJ1-1
V gene: TRBV21-1
CDR3 protein: CASSSQEGGSTEAFF
CDR3 DNA: TGTGCCAGCAGCTCACAGGAAGGGGGTAGCACTGAAGCTTTCTTT

D gene: TRBD1
CDR3 length: 13
clone size: few
J gene: TRBJ1-2
V gene: TRBV2
CDR3 protein: CASRVTGGDGYTF
CDR3 DNA: TGTGCCAGCAGGGTTACAGGGGGGGATGGCTACACCTTC

D gene: TRBD1
CDR3 length: 16
clone size: NA
J gene: TRBJ2-7
V gene: TRBV4-2
CDR3 protein: CASSQVPVGQGYEQYF
CDR3 DNA: TGTGCCAGCAGCCAAGTCCCTGTTGGACAGGGCTACGAGCAGTACTTC

D gene: NA
CDR3 length: 15
clone size: NA
J gene: TRBJ2-7
V gene: TRBV27
CDR3 protein: CASSTLGGWTYEQYF
CDR3 DNA: TGTGCCAGCAGTACCCTTGGGGGGTGGACCTACGAGCAGTACTTC

D gene: NA
CDR3 length: 13
clone size: NA
J gene: TRBJ2-7
V gene: TRBV27
CDR3 protein: CASKEPGNYEQYF
CDR3 DNA: TGTGCCAGCAAAGAACCGGGGAACTACGAGCAGTACTTC

D gene: NA
CDR3 length: 16
clone size: NA
J gene: TRBJ1-5
V gene: TRBV18
CDR3 protein: CASSPQQGGSNQPQHF
CDR3 DNA: TGTGCCAGCTCACCACAACAGGGAGGGAGCAATCAGCCCCAGCATTTT

D gene: NA
CDR3 length: 12
clone size: NA
J gene: TRBJ1-1
V gene: TRBV28
CDR3 protein: CASFRGGVGAFF
CDR3 DNA: TGTGCCAGTTTCCGGGGCGGGGTGGGCGCTTTCTTT